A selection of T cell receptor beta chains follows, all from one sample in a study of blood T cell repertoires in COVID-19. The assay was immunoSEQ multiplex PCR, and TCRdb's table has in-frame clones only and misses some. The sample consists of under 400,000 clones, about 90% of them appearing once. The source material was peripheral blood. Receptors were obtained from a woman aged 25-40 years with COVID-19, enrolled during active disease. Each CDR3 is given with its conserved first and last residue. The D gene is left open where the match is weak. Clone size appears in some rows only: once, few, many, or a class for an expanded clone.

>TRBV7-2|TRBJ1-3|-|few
CASSSQGSRGNTIYF
TGTGCCAGCAGCTCGCAGGGGTCGAGGGGAAACACCATATATTTT
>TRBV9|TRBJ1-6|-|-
CASSVGPGNGNSPLHF
TGTGCCAGCAGCGTAGGGCCCGGGAACGGCAATTCACCCCTCCACTTT
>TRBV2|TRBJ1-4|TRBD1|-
CASSVNRGSEKLFF
TGTGCCAGCAGTGTGAACAGGGGAAGTGAAAAACTGTTTTTT
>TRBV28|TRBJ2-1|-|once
CASSASPGTDYNEQFF
TGTGCCAGCAGTGCGAGTCCCGGGACTGATTACAATGAGCAGTTCTTC
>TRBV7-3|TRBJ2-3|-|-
CASSFTGDTQYF
TGTGCCAGCAGTTTTACCGGGGATACGCAGTATTTT
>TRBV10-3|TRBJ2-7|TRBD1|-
CATRDRGYEQYF
TGTGCCACCCGGGACAGGGGGTACGAGCAGTACTTC
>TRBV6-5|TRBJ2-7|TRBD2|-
CASSSVLSGGVEQYF
TGTGCCAGCAGTTCCGTCCTCTCGGGGGGGGTAGAGCAGTACTTC
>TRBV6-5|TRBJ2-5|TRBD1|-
CASTGQGFETQYF
TGTGCCAGCACGGGACAGGGGTTCGAGACCCAGTACTTC
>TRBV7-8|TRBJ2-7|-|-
CASSKDLNEQYF
TGTGCCAGCAGCAAGGACTTGAACGAGCAGTACTTC
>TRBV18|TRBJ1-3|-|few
CASSPSGFSGNTIYF
TGTGCCAGCTCACCATCGGGATTCTCTGGAAACACCATATATTTT
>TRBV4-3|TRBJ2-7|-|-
CASSQDQAYEQYF
TGCGCCAGCAGCCAAGATCAGGCCTACGAGCAGTACTTC